The 6 T cell receptor beta chains below were found in one sample sequenced in a study of cytotoxic CD8 clonotypes in ibrutinib-treated CLL. Repertoires were generated with immunoSEQ multiplex PCR, while TCRdb's copy carries only in-frame clones and drops some. The table includes nearly 300,000 clones, more than 70% detected once. The specimen was PBMCs, collected at disease progression, from a patient treated with ibrutinib. The receptors come from a human donor with chronic lymphocytic leukemia.

This clone was counted between two and nine times. The chain employs TRBV28 and TRBJ1-5; no firm D call. The CDR3 contains 14 residues. Germline V gene sequence: CDR1 MDHEN, CDR2 SYDVKM. The V end was cut by 2 bases, the J end by 5 bases, with 10 bases between. CDR3 sequence (DNA): TGTGCCAGCAGTTTAGGCGGCAGCCATCAGCCCCAGCATTTT. This sequence encodes CASSLGGSHQPQHF.

In this sample, this clone turned up a few times. This chain connects TRBV7-8 to TRBJ1-1, with a possible D match to TRBD1 (6 bases). Germline values: CDR1 SGHVS, CDR2 FQNEAQ. The CDR3 loop spans 13 amino acids. The germline V and J ends were trimmed by 1 base and 4 bases, with 7 bases remaining between them. The CDR3 protein is CASSLGGPTEAFF. The CDR3 coding sequence is TGTGCCAGCAGCTTAGGGGGGCCCACTGAAGCTTTCTTT.

The chain links TRBV6-5 to TRBJ1-2; TRBD1 matches 9 bases. In germline, CDR1 is MNHEY, CDR2 SVGAGI. J lost 8 bases, V lost 5 bases, and 6 bases had no gene match. CDR3 length: 13 amino acids. CDR3 protein: CASSLQGARGYTF. The CDR3 DNA is TGTGCCAGCAGTCTACAGGGGGCAAGAGGCTACACCTTC.

The gene calls are TRBV5-1 and TRBJ2-7, with 11 nucleotides matching TRBD2. The J segment lost 6 bases and the V segment lost 2 bases, leaving 4 bases of the junction unmatched. The CDR3 extends over 14 amino acids. CDR1 and CDR2 from the germline V gene are SGHRS and YFSETQ. CDR3 bases: TGCGCCAGCAGCTTAGCTAGCGGGGGGCTCGAGCAGTACTTC. Protein: CASSLASGGLEQYF.

The chain couples TRBV27 to TRBJ2-1, with D unclear. Germline V CDR1 and CDR2: MNHEY, SMNVEV (reference sequence). The CDR3 consists of 14 residues. V lost 7 bases, J lost 0 bases, and 10 bases lay in between. The CDR3 reads CASKGGFSYNEQFF. CDR3 DNA: TGTGCCAGCAAGGGCGGATTCTCCTACAATGAGCAGTTCTTC.

The genes are TRBV11-2 and TRBJ2-5; TRBD2 agrees at 11 bases. This CDR3 region has 16 residues. CDR1 is SGHAT, CDR2 FQNNGV, per germline. V shed 1 base, J shed 5 bases, and the junction held 6 bases outside the gene matches. In DNA form, the CDR3 reads TGTGCCAGCAGCTTAGGTAGCGGGGGGGCTGGGGAGACCCAGTACTTC. Its protein product is CASSLGSGGAGETQYF.